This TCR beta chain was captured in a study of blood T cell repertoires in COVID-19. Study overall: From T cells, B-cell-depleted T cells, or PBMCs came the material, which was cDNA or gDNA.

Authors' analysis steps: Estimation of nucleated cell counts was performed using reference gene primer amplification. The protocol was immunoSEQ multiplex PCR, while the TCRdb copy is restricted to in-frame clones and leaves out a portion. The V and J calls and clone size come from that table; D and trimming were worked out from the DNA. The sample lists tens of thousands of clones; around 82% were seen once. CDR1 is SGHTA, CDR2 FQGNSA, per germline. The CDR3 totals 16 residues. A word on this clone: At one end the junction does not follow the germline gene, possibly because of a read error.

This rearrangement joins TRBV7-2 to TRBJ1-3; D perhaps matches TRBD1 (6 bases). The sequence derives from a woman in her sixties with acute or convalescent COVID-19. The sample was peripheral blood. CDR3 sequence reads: CASSLAGGPPGNTIYF. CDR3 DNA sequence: TGTGCCAGCAGCCTAGCGGGGGGGCCTCCTGGAAACACCATATATTTT.